This T cell receptor beta chain was captured in a study of T cells in tumors after PD-1 blockade. Study context: Some patients also took daily vismodegib 150 mg during anti-PD-1 treatment.

This clone was seen only a few times. Assay: immunoSEQ multiplex PCR; the TCRdb copy retains only in-frame clones and omits some. Of 60,000 or so clones in the sample, about 82% were seen once. The CDR3 length is 14 residues. The V gene's germline CDR1 is SGHRS and CDR2 YFSETQ. V shed 4 bases and J shed 7 bases, with 17 bases lying between them. The sample in question was PBMCs, obtained before anti-PD-1 treatment. The sequence was obtained from a human donor with basal cell carcinoma. The chain couples TRBV5-1 to TRBJ1-1; D is perhaps TRBD1 (5 bases). This chain's CDR3 is CASSRQSPEGEAFF. As DNA, the CDR3 is TGCGCCAGCAGCCGACAGAGTCCTGAGGGTGAAGCTTTCTTT.